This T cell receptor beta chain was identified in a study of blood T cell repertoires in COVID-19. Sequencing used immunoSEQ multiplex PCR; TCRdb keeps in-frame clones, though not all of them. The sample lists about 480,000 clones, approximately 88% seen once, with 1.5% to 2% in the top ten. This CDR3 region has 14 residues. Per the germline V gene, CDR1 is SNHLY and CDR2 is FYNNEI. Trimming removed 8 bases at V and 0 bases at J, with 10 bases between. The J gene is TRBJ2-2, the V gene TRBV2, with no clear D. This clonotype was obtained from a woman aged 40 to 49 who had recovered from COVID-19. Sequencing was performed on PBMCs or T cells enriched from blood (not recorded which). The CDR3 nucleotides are TGTGCCAGCTTGTCCACTACGAACACCGGGGAGCTGTTTTTT. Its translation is CASLSTTNTGELFF.